A single sample gave rise to the 17 T cell receptor beta chains below, sequenced in a study of regulatory T cells in long-lasting Graves disease. The time point here: newly diagnosed GD, antithyroid drugs for less than 3 months. RNA from PBMCs was the source of the TCR library. Arm-PCR of CDR3 regions and iRepertoire HTBI primers were used to build TCR beta libraries. Using its own MiXCR run on the multiplex PCR reads, TCRdb lists one record per CDR3 protein. The sample lists approximately 300,000 distinct CDR3 sequences; 15% to 20% were seen once. The source material was peripheral blood mononuclear cells (PBMCs), sampled at new diagnosis, from a patient treated with antithyroid drugs. The source is a female donor with Graves disease.

The CDR3 sequence: CASSQTISGTPTSTDTQYF. In nucleotides, the CDR3 is TGCGCCAGCAGCCAGACTATCTCCGGGACTCCTACTAGCACAGATACGCAGTATTTT. The chain recombines TRBV4-1 with TRBJ2-3, with a possible D match to TRBD2 (6 bases). There are 19 residues in the CDR3. V was shortened by 3 bases and J by 0 bases, with 22 bases between the two germline ends. Germline CDR1 and CDR2: MGHRA and YSYEKL.

This clonotype showed up many times. The chain employs TRBV27 and TRBJ1-5; maybe TRBD1 (5 bases). The germline V gene encodes CDR1 MNHEY and CDR2 SMNVEV (reference sequence). The V end lost 4 bases, the J end lost 4 bases, and 14 bases lay between the germline ends. There are 15 residues in the CDR3. This chain's CDR3 is CASSWTWGGNQPQHF. Written as DNA, the CDR3 is TGTGCCAGCAGTTGGACCTGGGGGGGTAATCAGCCCCAGCATTTT.

This clonotype was counted ten times or more. Mismatch with germline at one junction end may stem from a read error. The chain is built from TRBV5-1 and TRBJ1-5, with a possible D match to TRBD1 (6 bases). The CDR3 covers 13 residues. Germline loops: CDR1 SGHRS, CDR2 YFSETQ. As DNA, the CDR3 is TGTGCCAGCAGTTTAGGGGGAGATCAGCCCCAGCATTTT. This translates into CASSLGGDQPQHF.

The chain carries TRBV30 and TRBJ1-3; D unclear. The CDR3 loop spans 13 amino acids. Germline V gene data show CDR1 as GTSNPN and CDR2 as SVGIG (reference sequence). CDR3 bases: TGTGCGTGGGCAATTGGGTCCGGAAACACCATATATTTT. Translation: CAWAIGSGNTIYF.

This clonotype has ten or more counts. This chain uses TRBV28 with TRBJ2-5; the D is unclear. The V gene's germline CDR1 is MDHEN and CDR2 SYDVKM. This CDR3 is 15 amino acids long. Trimming cost V 7 bases and J 1 base, with 16 bases left between them. The CDR3 region is CASISRQKSQETQYF. DNA for the CDR3: TGTGCCAGCATTTCGAGGCAGAAGAGCCAAGAGACCCAGTACTTC.

There are many counts of this clonotype. The rearrangement joins TRBV2 to TRBJ1-1, with D possibly TRBD1 on 5 matching bases. Per germline, CDR1 SNHLY and CDR2 FYNNEI. V was trimmed by 8 bases and J by 10 bases, leaving 23 bases between them. The CDR3 runs 14 residues. The CDR3 sequence: CASLASTTRGSAFF. The CDR3 DNA is TGTGCCAGCCTTGCCTCCACGACGAGGGGTTCAGCTTTCTTT.

Notes on this clonotype: This sequence may be a read error, since a much larger clone differs from it by one base. The chain carries TRBV3-1 and TRBJ1-2; tentatively, D is TRBD1 (6 bases). CDR3 length: 13 amino acids. The V gene's germline CDR1 is LGHDT and CDR2 YNNKEL (reference sequence). Here the CDR3 DNA reads TGTGCCAGCAGCCAAGAAACAGGGTATGGCTACCCCTTC. Translated: CASSQETGYGYPF.

The V gene is TRBV4-2, the J gene TRBJ2-2; 9 nucleotides align to TRBD2. V gave up 1 base and J gave up 1 base; unmatched junction bases: 13. There are 20 residues in the CDR3. Germline V CDR1 and CDR2: LGHNA, YNFKEQ. The CDR3 region is CASSQGVAGEEIGNTGELFF. The CDR3 coding sequence is TGTGCCAGCAGCCAAGGGGTAGCGGGAGAGGAAATTGGGAACACCGGGGAGCTGTTTTTT.

This clonotype was observed at least ten times. The chain joins TRBV29-1 to TRBJ1-3; D call uncertain. The CDR3 runs to 13 residues. Germline V lookup: CDR1 SQVTM, CDR2 ANQGSEA. Between the trimmed V and J ends, which lost 6 bases and 0 bases, there was a span of 9 bases. The CDR3 DNA follows: TGCAGCGTCGAGGTCCCCTCTGGAAACACCATATATTTT. Protein: CSVEVPSGNTIYF.

The chain uses TRBV6-1 and TRBJ2-3, with 8 nucleotides matching TRBD2. The V gene end was trimmed by 0 bases and the J gene end by 3 bases; junction bases not matched to a gene: 5. This CDR3 is 16 amino acids long. CDR1 is MNHNS and CDR2 is SASEGT in the germline V gene. CDR3 residues: CASSEARRGATDTQYF. In DNA form, the CDR3 reads TGTGCCAGCAGTGAAGCGCGGCGGGGGGCGACAGATACGCAGTATTTT.

This clonotype was observed many times. The chain joins TRBV6-2 or TRBV6-3 to TRBJ2-7, with D tentatively TRBD1 (6 bases). This CDR3 has 16 amino acids. Trimming took off 0 bases at V and 4 bases at J, with 16 bases between the two ends. CDR1 and CDR2 (germline): MNHEY, SVGEGT. The DNA for the CDR3 is TGTGCCAGCAGTTACTCCGAAATGCAGGGGTGGTACGAGCAGTACTTC. This codes for CASSYSEMQGWYEQYF.

This clonotype appeared many times. The J gene is TRBJ2-2, the V gene TRBV9; D is perhaps TRBD2 (6 bases). Trimming removed 3 bases at V and 6 bases at J, with 15 bases between. CDR1 and CDR2 (germline): SGDLS, YYNGEE. The CDR3 runs 15 residues. The CDR3 DNA reads TGTGCCAGCAGCGCTTGGGGGACGGGGGCCGGGGAGCTGTTTTTT. It yields the protein CASSAWGTGAGELFF.

This clonotype has ten or more counts. The J gene is TRBJ1-2, the V gene TRBV6-2 or TRBV6-3; D call uncertain. V was clipped by 5 bases and J by 8 bases, with 15 bases between them. Germline-derived CDR1 and CDR2 are MNHEY and SVGEGT. The CDR3 sequence is 13 residues long. CDR3 DNA: TGTGCCAGCAGTGAACTGGCCGGCCGGGGCTACACCTTC. Translation: CASSELAGRGYTF.

About this clonotype itself: A read error may account for a junction end that differs from germline. This chain connects TRBV3-1 to TRBJ1-1; possibly TRBD1 for D (6 bases). The CDR3 spans 13 residues. Germline assignment: CDR1 LGHDT and CDR2 YNNKEL (reference sequence). The chain's CDR3 is CVSSASLTGWSFF. DNA for the CDR3: TGTGTCAGCAGCGCCAGTCTTACAGGGTGGTCTTTCTTT.

This clonotype appeared many times. The chain couples TRBV20-1 to TRBJ2-7; 7 positions match TRBD1. J lost 0 bases, V lost 2 bases, and 10 bases had no gene match. Per germline, CDR1 DFQATT and CDR2 SNEGSKA (reference sequence). The CDR3 is 16 amino acids. The CDR3 reads CSARRQGQWDSYEQYF. DNA of the CDR3: TGCAGTGCTAGACGACAGGGACAGTGGGACTCCTACGAGCAGTACTTC.

This clonotype was observed a few times. The chain has TRBV9 and TRBJ2-1, with 10 bases aligning to TRBD2. Trimming took 2 bases from V and 4 from J; bases not matched to a gene: 0. The CDR3 length is 14 residues. Germline CDR1 is SGDLS and CDR2 is YYNGEE. The CDR3 region is CASSVSGGYNEQFF. For the CDR3, the DNA is TGTGCCAGCAGCGTTAGCGGGGGGTACAATGAGCAGTTCTTC.

The chain joins TRBV18 to TRBJ2-5; no clear D gene. Germline lookup yields CDR1 KGHSH and CDR2 LQKENI. Deletions cut 6 bases from V and 2 bases from J, with 19 bases between. This CDR3 has 16 amino acids. The CDR3 sequence is CASSHSRAVGQETQYF. CDR3 DNA: TGTGCCAGCTCCCACTCCCGGGCAGTGGGACAAGAGACCCAGTACTTC.